This entry features one T cell receptor (beta chain) sequence. Its antigen is undetermined. The data originate from a study of vaccination effects on CD4 cells after COVID-19. Findings and limits, study-wide: In the study, convalescent patients were few, and early post-infection timepoints were absent. Marked clonal contraction was seen late after vaccination (in both infection- and vaccine-induced clones).

Here immunoSEQ multiplex PCR was the method, and the copy in TCRdb shows in-frame clones only, minus some. The table shows tens of thousands of clones, with about 80% occurring only once. Pools of viral peptides were used by the ViraFEST assay to expand antigen-specific CD4+ T cells ahead of sequencing. Having been cultured for 10 days, the cells underwent CD4+ T cell isolation. Having tested negative for nucleocapsid antibodies, the vaccine recipients showed no prior SARS-CoV-2 infection. Some 2.2 million PBMC per well were cultured with around 9.6 IU/ml IL-2 and about 10 ug/ml peptides. In the cultures, half the medium was exchanged for IL-2 medium on days 3 and 7. Germline-derived CDR1 and CDR2 are MGHRA and YSYEKL. This CDR3 contains 16 residues. V shed 4 bases and J 1 base; nucleotides not matched to a gene: 7.

The chain employs TRBV4-1 and TRBJ2-3; 8 bases are shared with TRBD2. The receptor's source is a human donor who received a COVID-19 vaccine. The source was CD4+ T cells from PBMCs cultured with SARS-CoV-2 spike peptides, collected before COVID-19 vaccination. CDR3 sequence (DNA): TGCGCCAGCAGCCCCGGCGGGCGGGGGGGCACAGATACGCAGTATTTT. Its protein is CASSPGGRGGTDTQYF.